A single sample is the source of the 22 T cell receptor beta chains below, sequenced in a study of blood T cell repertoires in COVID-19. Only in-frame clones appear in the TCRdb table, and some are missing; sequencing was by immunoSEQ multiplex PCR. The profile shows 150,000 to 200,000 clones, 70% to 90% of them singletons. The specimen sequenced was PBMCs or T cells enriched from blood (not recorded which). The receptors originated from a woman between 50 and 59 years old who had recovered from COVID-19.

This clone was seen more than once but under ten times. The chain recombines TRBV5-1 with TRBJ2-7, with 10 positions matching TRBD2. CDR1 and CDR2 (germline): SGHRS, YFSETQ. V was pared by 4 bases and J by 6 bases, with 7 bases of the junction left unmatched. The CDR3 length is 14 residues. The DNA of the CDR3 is TGCGCCAGCAGCCCCGGACTAGCGGCAGGCGAGCAGTACGTC. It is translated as CASSPGLAAGEQYV.

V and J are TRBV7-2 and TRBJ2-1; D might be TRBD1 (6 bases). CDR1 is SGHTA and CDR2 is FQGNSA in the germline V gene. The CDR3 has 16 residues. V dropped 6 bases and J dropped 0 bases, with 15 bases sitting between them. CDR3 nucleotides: TGTGCCAGCAGTCCACCTACAGGGAGCTCCTACAATGAGCAGTTCTTC. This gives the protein CASSPPTGSSYNEQFF.

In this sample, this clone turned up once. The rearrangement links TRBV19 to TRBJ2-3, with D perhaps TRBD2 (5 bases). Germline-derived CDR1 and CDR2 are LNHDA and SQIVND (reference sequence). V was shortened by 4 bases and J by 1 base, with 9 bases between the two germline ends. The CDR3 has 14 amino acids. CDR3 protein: CASSSGSGTDTQYF. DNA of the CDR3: TGTGCCAGTAGTAGCGGGTCGGGCACAGATACGCAGTATTTT.

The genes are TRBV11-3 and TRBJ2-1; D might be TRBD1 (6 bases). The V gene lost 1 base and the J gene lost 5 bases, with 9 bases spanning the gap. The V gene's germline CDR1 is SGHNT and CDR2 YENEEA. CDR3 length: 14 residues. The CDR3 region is CASSLGTVDNEQFF. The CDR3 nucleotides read TGTGCCAGCAGCTTAGGGACAGTCGACAATGAGCAGTTCTTC.

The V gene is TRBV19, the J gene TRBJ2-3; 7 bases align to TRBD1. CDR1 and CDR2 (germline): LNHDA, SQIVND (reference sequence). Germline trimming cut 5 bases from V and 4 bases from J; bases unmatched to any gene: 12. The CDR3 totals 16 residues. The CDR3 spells CASSPRTGRWSDTQYF. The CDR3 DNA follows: TGTGCCAGTAGTCCCAGGACAGGTCGATGGTCAGATACGCAGTATTTT. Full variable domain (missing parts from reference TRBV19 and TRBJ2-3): DGGITQSPKYLFRKEGQNVTLSCEQNLNHDAMYWYRQDPGQGLRLIYYSQIVNDFQKGDIAEGYSVSREKKESFPLTVTSAQKNPTAFYLCASSPRTGRWSDTQYFGPGTRLTVL.

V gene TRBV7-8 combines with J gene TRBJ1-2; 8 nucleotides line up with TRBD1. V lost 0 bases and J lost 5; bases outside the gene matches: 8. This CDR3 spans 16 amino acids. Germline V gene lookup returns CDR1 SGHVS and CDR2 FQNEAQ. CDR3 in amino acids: CASSLAGQGAVYGYTF. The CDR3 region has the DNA TGTGCCAGCAGCTTAGCCGGGCAGGGGGCCGTATATGGCTACACCTTC. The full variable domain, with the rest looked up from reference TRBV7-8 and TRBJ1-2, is GAGVSQSPRYKVAKRGQDVALRCDPISGHVSLFWYQQALGQGPEFLTYFQNEAQLDKSGLPSDRFFAERPEGSVSTLKIQRTQQEDSAVYLCASSLAGQGAVYGYTFGSGTRLTVV.

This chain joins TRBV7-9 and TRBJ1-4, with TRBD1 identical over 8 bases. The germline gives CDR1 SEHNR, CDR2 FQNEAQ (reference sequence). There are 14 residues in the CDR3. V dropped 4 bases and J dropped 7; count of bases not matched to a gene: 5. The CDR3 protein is CASSWQGASEKLFF. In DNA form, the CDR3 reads TGTGCCAGCAGCTGGCAGGGGGCGAGTGAAAAACTGTTTTTT.

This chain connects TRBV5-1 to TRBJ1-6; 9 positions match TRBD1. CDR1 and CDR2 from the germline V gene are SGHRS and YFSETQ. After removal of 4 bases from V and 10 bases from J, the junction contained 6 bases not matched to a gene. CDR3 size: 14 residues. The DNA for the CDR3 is TGCGCCAGCAGCGTACAGGGGGCGAGGTCACCCCTCCACTTT. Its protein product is CASSVQGARSPLHF. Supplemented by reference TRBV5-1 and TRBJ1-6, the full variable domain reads KAGVTQTPRYLIKTRGQQVTLSCSPISGHRSVSWYQQTPGQGLQFLFEYFSETQRNKGNFPGRFSGRQFSNSRSEMNVSTLELGDSALYLCASSVQGARSPLHFGNGTRLTVT.

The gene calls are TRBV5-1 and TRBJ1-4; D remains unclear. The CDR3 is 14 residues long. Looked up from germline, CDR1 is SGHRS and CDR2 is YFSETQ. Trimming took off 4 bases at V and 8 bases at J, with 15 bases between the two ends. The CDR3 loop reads CASSPAGGGEKLFF. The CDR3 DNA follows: TGCGCCAGCAGCCCGGCTGGAGGCGGCGAAAAACTGTTTTTT.

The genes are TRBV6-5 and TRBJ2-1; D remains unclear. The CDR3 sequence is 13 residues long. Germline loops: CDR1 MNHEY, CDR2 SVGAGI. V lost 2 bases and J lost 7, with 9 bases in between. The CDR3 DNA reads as TGTGCCAGCAGTTACAGCGTCGAGAATGAGCAGTTCTTC. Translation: CASSYSVENEQFF.

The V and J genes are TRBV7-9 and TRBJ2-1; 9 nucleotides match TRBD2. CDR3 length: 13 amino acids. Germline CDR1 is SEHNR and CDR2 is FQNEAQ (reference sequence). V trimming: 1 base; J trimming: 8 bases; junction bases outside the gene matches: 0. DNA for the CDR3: TGTGCCAGCAGCTTAGGACTAGCGGATGAGCAGTTCTTC. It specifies CASSLGLADEQFF.

CDR3 DNA: TGCGCCAGCAGCCAAGATCGATACGGCCAAGAGACCCAGTACTTC. Translated, it gives CASSQDRYGQETQYF. This chain links TRBV4-3 with TRBJ2-5; D is undetermined. The CDR3 is 15 amino acids. Trimming took off 0 bases at V and 1 base at J, with 9 bases between the two ends. The V gene's germline CDR1 is LGHNA and CDR2 YSLEER.

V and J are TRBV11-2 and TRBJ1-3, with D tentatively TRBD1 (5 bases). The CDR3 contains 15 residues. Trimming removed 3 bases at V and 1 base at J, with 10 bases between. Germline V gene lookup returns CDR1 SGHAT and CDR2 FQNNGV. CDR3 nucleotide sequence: TGTGCCAGCAGCTTTTGGCAGGGATCTGGAAACACCATATATTTT. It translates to CASSFWQGSGNTIYF. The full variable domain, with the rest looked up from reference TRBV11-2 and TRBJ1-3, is EAGVAQSPRYKIIEKRQSVAFWCNPISGHATLYWYQQILGQGPKLLIQFQNNGVVDDSQLPKDRFSAERLKGVDSTLKIQPAKLEDSAVYLCASSFWQGSGNTIYFGEGSWLTVV.

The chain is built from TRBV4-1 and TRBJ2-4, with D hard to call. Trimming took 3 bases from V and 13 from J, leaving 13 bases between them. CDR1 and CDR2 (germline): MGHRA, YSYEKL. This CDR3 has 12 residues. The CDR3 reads CASSHEFGLQYF. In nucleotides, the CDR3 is TGCGCCAGCAGCCACGAATTCGGGTTACAGTACTTC.

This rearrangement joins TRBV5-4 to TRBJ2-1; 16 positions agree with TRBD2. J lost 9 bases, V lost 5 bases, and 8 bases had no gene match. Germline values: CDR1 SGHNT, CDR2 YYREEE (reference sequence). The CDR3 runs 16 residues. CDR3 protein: CASRPGTSGRGVEQFF. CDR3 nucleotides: TGTGCCAGCAGACCTGGGACTAGCGGGAGGGGGGTTGAGCAGTTCTTC.

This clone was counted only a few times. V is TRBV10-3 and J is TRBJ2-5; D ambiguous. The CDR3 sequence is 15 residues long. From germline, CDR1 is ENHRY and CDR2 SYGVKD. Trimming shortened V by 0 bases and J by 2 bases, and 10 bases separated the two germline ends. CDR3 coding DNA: TGTGCCATCAGTGAGTCATCACCCGGGCAAGAGACCCAGTACTTC. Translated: CAISESSPGQETQYF.

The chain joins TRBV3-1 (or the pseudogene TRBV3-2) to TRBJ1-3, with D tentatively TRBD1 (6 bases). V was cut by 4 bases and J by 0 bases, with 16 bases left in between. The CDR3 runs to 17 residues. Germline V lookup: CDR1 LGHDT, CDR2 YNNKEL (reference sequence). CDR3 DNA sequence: TGTGCCAGCAGCCTAAGGGCAGGGGCCATCTCTGGAAACACCATATATTTT. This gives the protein CASSLRAGAISGNTIYF.

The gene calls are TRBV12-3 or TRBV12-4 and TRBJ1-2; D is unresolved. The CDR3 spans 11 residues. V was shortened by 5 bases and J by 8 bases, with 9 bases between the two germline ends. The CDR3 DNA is TGTGCCAGCAGTGAAGCGGGGGGCTACACCTTC. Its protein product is CASSEAGGYTF.

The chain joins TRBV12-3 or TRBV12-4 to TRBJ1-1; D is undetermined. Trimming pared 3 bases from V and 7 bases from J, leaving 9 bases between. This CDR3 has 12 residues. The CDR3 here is CASSLWSGEAFF. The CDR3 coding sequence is TGTGCCAGCAGTTTGTGGTCAGGTGAAGCTTTCTTT.

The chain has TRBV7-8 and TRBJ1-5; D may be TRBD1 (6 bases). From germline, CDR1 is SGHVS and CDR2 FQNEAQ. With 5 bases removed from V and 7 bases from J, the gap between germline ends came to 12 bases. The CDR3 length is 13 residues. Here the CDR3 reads CASSLNQGQPQHF. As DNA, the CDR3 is TGTGCCAGCAGCCTCAACCAGGGGCAGCCCCAGCATTTT. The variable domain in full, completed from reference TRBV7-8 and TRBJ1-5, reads GAGVSQSPRYKVAKRGQDVALRCDPISGHVSLFWYQQALGQGPEFLTYFQNEAQLDKSGLPSDRFFAERPEGSVSTLKIQRTQQEDSAVYLCASSLNQGQPQHFGDGTRLSIL.

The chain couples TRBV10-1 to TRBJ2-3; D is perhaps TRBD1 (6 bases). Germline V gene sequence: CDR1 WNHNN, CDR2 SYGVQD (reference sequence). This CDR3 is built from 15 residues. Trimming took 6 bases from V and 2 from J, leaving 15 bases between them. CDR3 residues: CASSVTGTPTDTQYF. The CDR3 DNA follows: TGCGCCAGCAGCGTTACAGGGACCCCCACAGATACGCAGTATTTT.

The CDR3 reads CASSPWTGEETQYF. Written as DNA, the CDR3 is TGTGCCAGCAGCCCCTGGACAGGGGAAGAGACCCAGTACTTC. The chain combines TRBV7-9 with TRBJ2-5; TRBD1 matches 9 bases. The CDR3 totals 14 residues. Germline V gene lookup returns CDR1 SEHNR and CDR2 FQNEAQ (reference sequence). V gave up 5 bases and J gave up 3 bases; unmatched junction bases: 4.